The present entry profiles one TCR beta chain with its context. These data come from a study of blood T cell repertoires in COVID-19. Study-level information: Sites across the United States, Italy and Spain contributed samples from acute and convalescent COVID-19. The analysed material was cDNA or gDNA that came from T cells, B-cell-depleted T cells, or PBMCs.

Study members were between about 18 and 100 years old and lived in fewer than 30 US regions. Cohort allocation depended upon clinical history that participants reported. Sequenced by immunoSEQ multiplex PCR; TCRdb stores in-frame clones only, minus some. The sample records tens of thousands of clones, about 72% being singletons. V shed 4 bases, J shed 4 bases, and the junction held 8 bases outside the gene matches. Germline CDR1 is LGHNA and CDR2 is YNFKEQ. There are 15 residues in the CDR3. The rearrangement links TRBV4-2 to TRBJ2-7; TRBD1 agrees at 9 bases. The sequence came from a woman between 45 and 60 years old with acute COVID-19. The sequencing input was PBMCs or T cells enriched from blood (not recorded which). CDR3 coding DNA: TGTGCCAGCAGCCGGAACAGGGGGCTAGTTTACGAGCAGTACTTC. This sequence encodes CASSRNRGLVYEQYF.